This passage covers 28 T cell receptor beta chains from one sample sequenced in a study of tumor-infiltrating lymphocytes in localized non-small cell lung cancer. Measured with immunoSEQ multiplex PCR; TCRdb has only the in-frame clones, and not every one. Of about 15,000 clones listed, roughly 75% are singletons. Material: uninvolved lung tissue not adjacent to the tumor. All receptors derive from a human donor with non-small cell lung cancer.

The chain uses TRBV25-1 and TRBJ2-1; the D gene could be TRBD1 or TRBD2 (7 bases each). The CDR3 extends over 15 amino acids. Germline CDR1 is MGHDK and CDR2 is SYGVNS. V was shortened by 5 bases and J by 1 base, with 12 bases between the two germline ends. The CDR3 nucleotides read TGTGCCAGCAGTACCCAGGGGGGGTCCTACAATGAGCAGTTCTTC. Translated, it gives CASSTQGGSYNEQFF.

V is TRBV27 and J is TRBJ2-1; D is unclear. Germline V gene data show CDR1 as MNHEY and CDR2 as SMNVEV (reference sequence). V was cut by 5 bases and J by 0 bases, with 11 bases left in between. This CDR3 is built from 15 residues. The CDR3 DNA follows: TGTGCCAGCAGTCCCCGGCGGAGCTCCTACAATGAGCAGTTCTTC. It translates to CASSPRRSSYNEQFF.

The chain employs TRBV6-6 and TRBJ1-5; 9 bases are a match to TRBD1. The CDR3 has 14 amino acids. Germline-derived CDR1 and CDR2 are MNHNY and SVGAGI (reference sequence). With 2 bases clipped from V and 7 bases from J, the junction kept 3 bases outside the gene matches. The DNA for the CDR3 is TGTGCCAGCAGTTACCCGACAGGGGGACAGCCCCAGCATTTT. Residues: CASSYPTGGQPQHF.

This clone was seen more than once but under ten times. V is TRBV30 and J is TRBJ2-1; D uncertain. The CDR3 length is 11 residues. With 0 bases removed from V and 13 bases from J, the gap between germline ends came to 10 bases. Germline loops: CDR1 GTSNPN, CDR2 SVGIG (reference sequence). The CDR3 region has the DNA TGTGCCTGGAGTGTAGGGCTGTCACAGTTCTTC. Amino acids: CAWSVGLSQFF.

The chain couples TRBV7-3 to TRBJ2-1; no firm D call. The CDR3 contains 11 residues. CDR1 and CDR2 (germline): SGHTA, FQGTGA. V lost 4 bases, J lost 7 bases, and 5 bases lay in between. The DNA of the CDR3 is TGTGCCAGCAGCTCCGGGAATGAGCAGTTCTTC. Protein sequence: CASSSGNEQFF.

The V and J genes are TRBV4-1 and TRBJ2-1, with D hard to call. Trimming shortened V by 1 base and J by 1 base, and 8 bases separated the two germline ends. Germline V gives CDR1 MGHRA, CDR2 YSYEKL. The CDR3 loop spans 15 amino acids. The CDR3 DNA reads as TGCGCCAGCAGCCAAGTGTTCGAATCCTACAATGAGCAGTTCTTC. It codes for CASSQVFESYNEQFF.

This chain links TRBV30 with TRBJ2-7; 9 nucleotides agree with TRBD2. The CDR3 spans 16 residues. Germline CDR1 GTSNPN, CDR2 SVGIG (reference sequence). With V trimmed by 2 bases and J by 7 bases, 15 bases remained unmatched. Here the CDR3 reads CAWSMLAGLHLVEQYF. CDR3 coding DNA: TGTGCCTGGAGTATGCTAGCGGGACTCCATTTAGTAGAGCAGTACTTC.

This rearrangement joins TRBV9 to TRBJ2-7, with D perhaps matching TRBD1 or TRBD2 (5 bases each). The CDR3 has 15 residues. Germline-derived CDR1 and CDR2 are SGDLS and YYNGEE. Deletions cut 2 bases from V and 4 bases from J, with 16 bases between. For the CDR3, the DNA is TGTGCCAGCAGCGTGGGCAGGGACGATATTTACGAGCAGTACTTC. Translated: CASSVGRDDIYEQYF.

V usage is TRBV2 and J usage is TRBJ2-7; 9 bases are shared with TRBD2. With V trimmed by 4 bases and J by 6 bases, 7 bases remained unmatched. CDR1 is SNHLY and CDR2 is FYNNEI in the germline V gene. The CDR3 covers 14 residues. CDR3 residues: CASSGGGRVLEQYF. As DNA, the CDR3 is TGTGCCAGCAGTGGGGGCGGGAGGGTGCTCGAGCAGTACTTC. The entire variable domain, with the rest obtained from reference TRBV2 and TRBJ2-7, is as follows: EPEVTQTPSHQVTQMGQEVILRCVPISNHLYFYWYRQILGQKVEFLVSFYNNEISEKSEIFDDQFSVERPDGSNFTLKIRSTKLEDSAMYFCASSGGGRVLEQYFGPGTRLTVT.

Remarks on this clone: A read error is likely here: a far larger clone is one base away. Other DNA sequences in the same sample also yield this CDR3. The chain employs TRBV5-1 and TRBJ1-1; D unclear. Trimming stripped 0 bases from V and 4 bases from J, with 10 bases between. This CDR3 has 14 residues. The germline V gene encodes CDR1 SGHRS and CDR2 YFSETQ. CDR3 bases: TGCGCCAGCAGCTTGGAGTGGATTACCACTGAAGCTTTCTTT. Residues: CASSLEWITTEAFF.

The V call is TRBV7-6, the J call TRBJ2-2; maybe TRBD2 (5 bases). The ends were cut back, 1 base at V and 6 bases at J, with 12 bases in the middle. CDR1 is SGHVS, CDR2 FNYEAQ, per germline. The CDR3 length is 15 residues. CDR3 bases: TGTGCCAGCAGCTTAGGGGCCACCGGGGCCGGGGAGCTGTTTTTT. Translating gives CASSLGATGAGELFF.

This chain connects TRBV6-6 to TRBJ2-3; 9 bases line up with TRBD2. Trimming cost V 2 bases and J 4 bases; bases outside gene matches: 7. The CDR3 extends over 16 amino acids. The germline CDR1 and CDR2 sequences are MNHNY and SVGAGI (reference sequence). This CDR3 reads CASSYGLAGRADTQYF. The CDR3 DNA sequence: TGTGCCAGCAGTTACGGTCTAGCGGGAAGGGCAGATACGCAGTATTTT.

The V gene is TRBV19, the J gene TRBJ2-1; TRBD2 agrees at 9 bases. CDR1 and CDR2 from the germline V gene are LNHDA and SQIVND (reference sequence). V gave up 6 bases and J gave up 9 bases; unmatched junction bases: 21. The CDR3 has 18 residues. The CDR3 DNA is TGTGCCAGTAGCGCCCTGAGGGGAGGCGGGAGGGCCGGCTTTGAGCAGTTCTTC. This codes for CASSALRGGGRAGFEQFF.

The chain links TRBV11-2 to TRBJ2-2; D not resolved. The CDR3 runs to 14 residues. Trimming stripped 1 base from V and 4 bases from J, with 7 bases between. Germline CDR1 SGHAT, CDR2 FQNNGV. The DNA of the CDR3 is TGTGCCAGCAGCTTAGTCGGGCGCACCGGGGAGCTGTTTTTT. Amino acids: CASSLVGRTGELFF.

V and J are TRBV7-8 and TRBJ2-1; TRBD2 is a possible D gene (5 bases). Trimming removed 5 bases from V and 0 bases from J, with 17 bases in between. Germline CDR1 reads SGHVS; CDR2 reads FQNEAQ. CDR3 size: 17 residues. The CDR3 nucleotides are TGTGCCAGCAGCCCCAGTCTGGGAGTGAGCTCCTACAATGAGCAGTTCTTC. This translates into CASSPSLGVSSYNEQFF.

This clone was counted only a few times. This chain joins TRBV28 and TRBJ2-3, with 7 nucleotides matching TRBD1. J gave up 2 bases and V 6 bases, and 8 bases lay outside the gene matches. Germline-derived CDR1 and CDR2 are MDHEN and SYDVKM. This CDR3 has 15 residues. CDR3: CASSLTGVITDTQYF. In nucleotides, the CDR3 is TGTGCCAGCAGCCTAACAGGGGTTATCACAGATACGCAGTATTTT.

Only a few counts were recorded for this clone. This could be a read error, since a much larger clone is one nucleotide away. Other DNA sequences in the same sample also yield this CDR3. The chain recombines TRBV28 with TRBJ2-7; D ambiguous. CDR1 and CDR2 from the germline V gene are MDHEN and SYDVKM. The CDR3 has 11 amino acids. V lost 4 bases, J lost 3 bases, and 4 bases lay in between. Written as DNA, the CDR3 is TGTGCCAGCAGTTCTTACTACGAGCAGTACTTC. It encodes CASSSYYEQYF.

The chain carries TRBV6-5 and TRBJ2-7; perhaps TRBD1 as D (6 bases). Looked up from germline, CDR1 is MNHEY and CDR2 is SVGAGI. Trimming pared 6 bases from V and 3 bases from J, leaving 15 bases between. This CDR3 is built from 14 residues. CDR3 in amino acids: CASSLSGTIYEQYF. CDR3 nucleotides: TGTGCCAGCAGCCTTTCCGGGACAATCTACGAGCAGTACTTC.

The chain links TRBV28 to TRBJ2-7; maybe TRBD2 (5 bases). CDR1 and CDR2 from the germline V gene are MDHEN and SYDVKM. The V end lost 3 bases, the J end lost 3 bases, and 15 bases lay between the germline ends. CDR3 length equals 15 residues. CDR3 sequence: CASSFGGSLSYEQYF. The CDR3 DNA is TGTGCCAGCAGTTTTGGTGGGAGCTTGAGCTACGAGCAGTACTTC.

This clone was counted between two and nine times. The chain recombines TRBV6-6 with TRBJ2-3, with D tentatively TRBD2 (6 bases). The length of the CDR3 is 14 residues. Trimming took off 7 bases at V and 0 bases at J, with 11 bases between the two ends. The germline V gene encodes CDR1 MNHNY and CDR2 SVGAGI (reference sequence). The CDR3: CASKAGTSTDTQYF. The CDR3 DNA sequence: TGTGCCAGCAAGGCGGGGACCAGCACAGATACGCAGTATTTT.

In this sample, this clone is medium-sized. The chain recombines TRBV28 with TRBJ2-1; tentative D call: TRBD1 (5 bases). The germline V gene encodes CDR1 MDHEN and CDR2 SYDVKM. The V end was cut by 6 bases, the J end by 10 bases, with 10 bases between. This CDR3 contains 11 residues. The DNA for the CDR3 is TGTGCCAGCAGCAGGGTCGACGAGCAGTTCTTC. Protein: CASSRVDEQFF.

V and J are TRBV10-3 and TRBJ2-6; either TRBD1 or TRBD2 may fit D (6 bases each). Germline CDR1 reads ENHRY; CDR2 reads SYGVKD. The length of the CDR3 is 17 residues. The ends were cut back, 4 bases at V and 1 base at J, with 14 bases in the middle. CDR3 DNA sequence: TGTGCCATCAGTGTAGGAGGGGGTGGGTCTGGGGCCAACGTCCTGACTTTC. Amino acids: CAISVGGGGSGANVLTF.

J is TRBJ1-1 and V is TRBV28, with TRBD1 matching 7 bases. This CDR3 is built from 17 residues. J gave up 3 bases and V 1 base, and 11 bases lay outside the gene matches. The V gene's germline CDR1 is MDHEN and CDR2 SYDVKM. CDR3 loop: CASSLYTPRGQHTEAFF. Written as DNA, the CDR3 is TGTGCCAGCAGTTTATATACCCCTCGGGGACAGCACACTGAAGCTTTCTTT.

The V call is TRBV2, the J call TRBJ2-7; 7 nucleotides line up with TRBD2. The CDR3 extends over 15 amino acids. The V gene's germline CDR1 is SNHLY and CDR2 FYNNEI. V lost 1 base, J lost 2 bases, and 5 bases stayed unmatched. The CDR3 is CASSEGASGPYEQYF. The CDR3 DNA follows: TGTGCCAGCAGTGAAGGGGCTAGCGGACCCTACGAGCAGTACTTC.

The chain is built from TRBV7-2 and TRBJ1-3; D is undetermined. Germline loops: CDR1 SGHTA, CDR2 FQGNSA. The CDR3 contains 14 residues. Trimming stripped 1 base from V and 8 bases from J, with 12 bases between. DNA of the CDR3: TGTGCCAGCAGCTTAGGTTCGCGCGAGGACACCATATATTTT. This encodes CASSLGSREDTIYF.

Only a few counts were recorded for this clone. The chain joins TRBV28 to TRBJ1-5; possibly TRBD1 for D (6 bases). There are 16 residues in the CDR3. The germline V and J ends were trimmed by 6 bases and 4 bases, with 19 bases remaining between them. Germline values: CDR1 MDHEN, CDR2 SYDVKM. CDR3 sequence (DNA): TGTGCCAGCAGCCCGATCTACGGACAGTTAAATCAGCCCCAGCATTTT. Translation gives CASSPIYGQLNQPQHF. The full variable domain, completed using reference TRBV28 and TRBJ1-5, is DVKVTQSSRYLVKRTGEKVFLECVQDMDHENMFWYRQDPGLGLRLIYFSYDVKMKEKGDIPEGYSVSREKKERFSLILESASTNQTSMYLCASSPIYGQLNQPQHFGDGTRLSIL.

The chain recombines TRBV2 with TRBJ1-5; D is perhaps TRBD1 (6 bases). The CDR3 has 18 residues. CDR1 and CDR2 from the germline V gene are SNHLY and FYNNEI. Trimming removed 6 bases from V and 0 bases from J, with 21 bases in between. The CDR3 protein is CASSADPRQVYSNQPQHF. The CDR3 coding sequence is TGTGCCAGCAGCGCCGATCCTCGACAGGTTTATAGCAATCAGCCCCAGCATTTT.

The rearrangement links TRBV19 to TRBJ2-6; D call uncertain. Germline loops: CDR1 LNHDA, CDR2 SQIVND (reference sequence). Trimming shortened V by 4 bases and J by 5 bases, and 15 bases separated the two germline ends. The CDR3 has 16 residues. CDR3 in DNA: TGTGCCAGTAGTAATCGCGCTCGCTGGAGGGCCAACGTCCTGACTTTC. Its translation: CASSNRARWRANVLTF.